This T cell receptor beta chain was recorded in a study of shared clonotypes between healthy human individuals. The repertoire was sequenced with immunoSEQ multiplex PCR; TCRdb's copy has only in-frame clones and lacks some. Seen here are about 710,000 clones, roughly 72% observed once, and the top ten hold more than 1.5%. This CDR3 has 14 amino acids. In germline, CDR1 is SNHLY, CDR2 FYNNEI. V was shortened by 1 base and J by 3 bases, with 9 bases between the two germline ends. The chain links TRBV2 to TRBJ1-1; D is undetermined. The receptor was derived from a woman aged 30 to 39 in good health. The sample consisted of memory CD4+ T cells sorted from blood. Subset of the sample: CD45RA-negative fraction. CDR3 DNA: TGTGCCAGCAGTGAAGTTTTGACTGACACTGAAGCTTTCTTT. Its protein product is CASSEVLTDTEAFF.